The 29 T cell receptor beta chains below all came from one sample that was sequenced in a study of cytomegalovirus exposure and HLA in healthy donors. The PCR was carried out with 60 Vbeta primers and 13 Jbeta primers. Clones were sequenced by immunoSEQ multiplex PCR, and TCRdb holds only the in-frame ones, with some missing. The data show approximately 150,000 clones, with 75% to 80% seen just once and less than 2% held by the top ten. Material for sequencing was PBMCs. The receptors originated from a young woman in good health and CMV-seronegative.

This rearrangement joins TRBV6-5 to TRBJ1-1; D not resolved. The CDR3 loop spans 14 amino acids. Germline V lookup: CDR1 MNHEY, CDR2 SVGAGI. Trimming left V 4 bases short and J 1 base short, with 10 bases between. The CDR3 nucleotides are TGTGCCAGCAGTTCGGGCCGGGGGAACACTGAAGCTTTCTTT. It yields the protein CASSSGRGNTEAFF.

The chain is built from TRBV29-1 and TRBJ2-1, with 8 bases aligning to TRBD1. The ends lost 1 base at V and 2 bases at J; junction bases unmatched: 4. The germline gives CDR1 SQVTM, CDR2 ANQGSEA. The CDR3 loop spans 15 amino acids. The CDR3 DNA is TGCAGCGTTGAAGGGACAGGGCTCCCCTACAATGAGCAGTTCTTC. It specifies CSVEGTGLPYNEQFF.

This clone came up a few times. The chain is built from TRBV6-6 and TRBJ1-2, with TRBD1 identical over 7 bases. This CDR3 has 13 amino acids. Germline loops: CDR1 MNHNY, CDR2 SVGAGI (reference sequence). V gave up 6 bases and J gave up 5 bases; unmatched junction bases: 6. CDR3 DNA: TGTGCCAGCAGAGACCGGGACAGTTATGGCTACACCTTC. This gives the protein CASRDRDSYGYTF.

The V call is TRBV6-5, the J call TRBJ1-5; 9 nucleotides align to TRBD1. Germline-derived CDR1 and CDR2 are MNHEY and SVGAGI. Trimming took 6 bases from V and 2 from J; bases not matched to a gene: 5. This CDR3 has 15 residues. CDR3 in DNA: TGTGCCAGCAGGAAACGGACAGGGGGCAATCAGCCCCAGCATTTT. Translating gives CASRKRTGGNQPQHF.

The chain links TRBV6-5 to TRBJ2-1; possibly TRBD1 for D (6 bases). The CDR3 consists of 15 residues. The ends were cut back, 6 bases at V and 2 bases at J, with 14 bases in the middle. CDR1 and CDR2 (germline): MNHEY, SVGAGI. This chain's CDR3 is CASRDTGLPYNEQFF. The DNA of the CDR3 is TGTGCCAGCAGGGATACAGGGTTGCCCTACAATGAGCAGTTCTTC.

The V and J genes are TRBV6-5 and TRBJ2-5; 9 bases are a match to TRBD2. Unmatched junction bases numbered 8, after V lost 7 bases and J lost 5 bases. This CDR3 comprises 14 residues. Germline CDR1 MNHEY, CDR2 SVGAGI. CDR3 protein: CASTPRGGRETQYF. The CDR3 coding sequence is TGTGCCAGCACCCCGCGGGGGGGTAGGGAGACCCAGTACTTC.

The chain employs TRBV5-1 and TRBJ2-1; possible D gene TRBD2, 5 bases. The length of the CDR3 is 15 residues. Germline V gives CDR1 SGHRS, CDR2 YFSETQ. V dropped 1 base and J dropped 10 bases, with 18 bases sitting between them. This chain's CDR3 is CASSLYTRGPQEQFF. The DNA of the CDR3 is TGCGCCAGCAGCTTGTACACTCGCGGGCCCCAGGAGCAGTTCTTC.

The chain is built from TRBV6-1 and TRBJ1-2; perhaps TRBD1 as D (5 bases). Germline V gene data show CDR1 as MNHNS and CDR2 as SASEGT. The CDR3 length is 14 residues. V was cut by 7 bases and J by 6 bases, with 18 bases left in between. The CDR3 nucleotides are TGTGCCAGCAACCCTAAGTACGACAGCAATGGCTACACCTTC. It is translated as CASNPKYDSNGYTF.

This chain connects TRBV29-1 to TRBJ2-1; D ambiguous. Germline CDR1 SQVTM, CDR2 ANQGSEA. There are 13 residues in the CDR3. Trimming took off 5 bases at V and 5 bases at J, with 13 bases between the two ends. CDR3 sequence (DNA): TGCAGCGTTATTGGGCGTCCTGACAATGAGCAGTTCTTC. It is translated as CSVIGRPDNEQFF.

This chain connects TRBV7-2 to TRBJ1-6, with no clear D. V dropped 1 base and J dropped 8 bases, with 12 bases sitting between them. Germline V gene data show CDR1 as SGHTA and CDR2 as FQGNSA. This CDR3 is built from 15 residues. The CDR3 nucleotides read TGTGCCAGCAGCTTAGTTCCGGGGAGGGATTCACCCCTCCACTTT. This codes for CASSLVPGRDSPLHF. Together with reference TRBV7-2 and TRBJ1-6, the CDR3 gives the full variable domain: GAGVSQSPSNKVTEKGKDVELRCDPISGHTALYWYRQSLGQGLEFLIYFQGNSAPDKSGLPSDRFSAERTGGSVSTLTIQRTQQEDSAVYLCASSLVPGRDSPLHFGNGTRLTVT.

This chain connects TRBV20-1 to TRBJ1-1; 7 positions match TRBD1. From germline, CDR1 is DFQATT and CDR2 SNEGSKA (reference sequence). The CDR3 totals 11 residues. V gave up 6 bases and J gave up 9 bases; unmatched junction bases: 7. The CDR3 DNA is TGCAGTGCCCAGGACAGGCTCAAAGCTTTCTTT. Amino acid sequence: CSAQDRLKAFF.

This clone was seen only a few times. V usage is TRBV19 and J usage is TRBJ2-2, with a possible D match to TRBD2 (6 bases). Trimming shortened V by 3 bases and J by 7 bases, and 12 bases separated the two germline ends. The CDR3 totals 14 residues. Germline V gives CDR1 LNHDA, CDR2 SQIVND (reference sequence). This chain's CDR3 is CASSMGGRDGELFF. The CDR3 DNA reads as TGTGCCAGTAGTATGGGGGGAAGAGACGGGGAGCTGTTTTTT.

The chain couples TRBV6-5 to TRBJ1-2; TRBD1 agrees at 9 bases. Germline V gene sequence: CDR1 MNHEY, CDR2 SVGAGI. V dropped 2 bases and J dropped 7; count of bases not matched to a gene: 8. The CDR3 has 15 residues. The CDR3 DNA reads TGTGCCAGCAGTTACACGGGACAGGGCGTAGTTGGCTACACCTTC. This encodes CASSYTGQGVVGYTF.

This clone was picked up a small number of times. Other DNA sequences in the sample encode the same CDR3. DNA of the CDR3: TGCAGTGCTAGGAGGGCAGATACGCAGTATTTT. Residues: CSARRADTQYF. This chain joins TRBV20-1 and TRBJ2-3, with a weak D call TRBD2 (5 bases). CDR1 DFQATT and CDR2 SNEGSKA come from the germline V gene (reference sequence). The CDR3 runs to 11 residues. The V end lost 3 bases, the J end lost 4 bases, and 5 bases lay between the germline ends.

The chain uses TRBV27 and TRBJ2-7, with 11 bases matching TRBD1. The CDR3 contains 13 residues. Trimming took 5 bases from V and 5 from J; bases not matched to a gene: 2. The V gene's germline CDR1 is MNHEY and CDR2 SMNVEV (reference sequence). CDR3 in amino acids: CASSRTGGDEQYF. CDR3 nucleotides: TGTGCCAGCAGTCGGACAGGGGGCGACGAGCAGTACTTC.

V usage is TRBV10-3 and J usage is TRBJ1-1; 9 nucleotides match TRBD1. The trim removed 5 bases at V and 5 bases at J, leaving 9 bases unmatched. Germline assignment: CDR1 ENHRY and CDR2 SYGVKD. This CDR3 has 15 amino acids. CDR3 protein: CAISMGQGTGTEAFF. CDR3 DNA sequence: TGTGCCATCAGTATGGGACAGGGCACGGGTACTGAAGCTTTCTTT.

With regard to this clone: One end of the junction varies from germline; a read error may be responsible. The rearrangement joins TRBV18 to TRBJ1-4; 10 nucleotides match TRBD1. Germline lookup yields CDR1 KGHSH and CDR2 LQKENI. The CDR3 is 14 amino acids. Here the CDR3 reads CASTPGQGSEKLFF. The CDR3 DNA reads as TGTGCCAGCACACCGGGACAGGGGAGTGAAAAACTGTTTTTT. The full variable domain, in which reference TRBV18 and TRBJ1-4 provide the parts outside the CDR3, is NAGVMQNPRHLVRRRGQEARLRCSPMKGHSHVYWYRQLPEEGLKFMVYLQKENIIDESGMPKERFSAEFPKEGPSILRIQQVVRGDSAAYFCASTPGQGSEKLFFGSGTQLSVL.

This clone was seen only a few times. V is TRBV7-3 and J is TRBJ2-1; tentatively, D is TRBD1 (6 bases). Trimming stripped 2 bases from V and 6 bases from J, with 11 bases between. The CDR3 consists of 14 residues. Germline values: CDR1 SGHTA, CDR2 FQGTGA. CDR3 nucleotide sequence: TGTGCCAGCAGCTTAGGGGGCGTCGGCAATGAGCAGTTCTTC. Its protein is CASSLGGVGNEQFF.

This CDR3 reads CASSEPGQGARHEQYF. In nucleotides, the CDR3 is TGTGCCAGCAGTGAACCCGGACAGGGGGCTCGTCACGAGCAGTACTTC. This rearrangement joins TRBV6-1 to TRBJ2-7, with 11 nucleotides matching TRBD1. J lost 5 bases, V lost 2 bases, and 8 bases had no gene match. Germline-derived CDR1 and CDR2 are MNHNS and SASEGT. This CDR3 region has 16 residues.

The chain has TRBV6-5 and TRBJ1-2, with D possibly matching TRBD1 (5 bases). Germline-derived CDR1 and CDR2 are MNHEY and SVGAGI. Trimming took off 2 bases at V and 7 bases at J, with 8 bases between the two ends. The CDR3 runs to 12 residues. CDR3 nucleotides: TGTGCCAGCAGTTACGGTACAGGTGGCTACACCTTC. This codes for CASSYGTGGYTF.

The rearrangement joins TRBV11-3 to TRBJ2-2; D possibly corresponds to TRBD2 (6 bases). V was shortened by 4 bases and J by 6 bases, with 15 bases between the two germline ends. The CDR3 is made up of 15 amino acids. Germline CDR1 is SGHNT and CDR2 is YENEEA. The CDR3 reads CASSSGLSGAGELFF. CDR3 nucleotide sequence: TGTGCCAGCAGCTCAGGGTTGTCGGGGGCCGGGGAGCTGTTTTTT.

The rearrangement joins TRBV6-1 to TRBJ2-5, with 8 bases identical to TRBD2. Germline V CDR1 and CDR2: MNHNS, SASEGT. V trimming: 7 bases; J trimming: 1 base; junction bases outside the gene matches: 5. This CDR3 spans 14 amino acids. CDR3 sequence reads: CASKKRGIQETQYF. In DNA, the CDR3 is TGTGCCAGCAAGAAGCGGGGGATCCAAGAGACCCAGTACTTC.

This sequence joins TRBV9 and TRBJ1-1; D gene unclear. V was pared by 4 bases and J by 9 bases, with 19 bases between. Germline V lookup: CDR1 SGDLS, CDR2 YYNGEE. This CDR3 comprises 14 residues. Written as DNA, the CDR3 is TGTGCCAGCAGCTCTCAAACGGCGACCGACAAAGCTTTCTTT. Translated, it gives CASSSQTATDKAFF.

This clone was detected only once. This chain uses TRBV7-8 with TRBJ2-1; TRBD2 matches 9 bases. The CDR3 spans 15 residues. J lost 0 bases, V lost 5 bases, and 2 bases had no gene match. CDR1 SGHVS and CDR2 FQNEAQ come from the germline V gene. CDR3 bases: TGTGCCAGCAGCCCAGCGGGGGGCTCCTACAATGAGCAGTTCTTC. Translating gives CASSPAGGSYNEQFF.

This chain joins TRBV5-4 and TRBJ2-3; 9 positions match TRBD2. The CDR3 runs to 16 residues. Germline V gene sequence: CDR1 SGHNT, CDR2 YYREEE (reference sequence). J was trimmed by 0 bases and V by 0 bases; bases with no gene match: 2. In nucleotides, the CDR3 is TGTGCCAGCAGCTTGGGACTAGCGGTTAGCACAGATACGCAGTATTTT. It is translated as CASSLGLAVSTDTQYF.

There are a few counts of this clone. The CDR3 loop reads CAWTRTGASEQYF. The CDR3 nucleotides read TGTGCCTGGACTCGGACAGGGGCATCCGAGCAGTACTTC. The chain joins TRBV30 to TRBJ2-7, with 9 bases lining up with TRBD1. CDR3 size: 13 residues. With V trimmed by 4 bases and J by 6 bases, 7 bases remained unmatched. CDR1 GTSNPN and CDR2 SVGIG come from the germline V gene (reference sequence).

This sequence joins TRBV5-6 and TRBJ2-7; 10 bases fit TRBD1. V dropped 3 bases and J dropped 3; count of bases not matched to a gene: 9. Germline V gene lookup returns CDR1 SGHDT and CDR2 YYEEEE. CDR3 length: 16 residues. CDR3 residues: CASSSYGTGDFYEQYF. DNA for the CDR3: TGTGCCAGCAGCTCCTACGGGACAGGGGACTTCTACGAGCAGTACTTC.

The V gene is TRBV28, the J gene TRBJ2-7; 9 bases align to TRBD2. Trimming at V came to 4 bases and at J to 2 bases, leaving 3 bases not matched to a gene. In germline, CDR1 is MDHEN, CDR2 SYDVKM. The CDR3 has 14 residues. The CDR3 region has the DNA TGTGCCAGCAGTTCTAGCGGGAAGACCTACGAGCAGTACTTC. This codes for CASSSSGKTYEQYF.

The chain carries TRBV11-2 and TRBJ1-6; D not resolved. The CDR3 consists of 14 residues. The germline CDR1 and CDR2 sequences are SGHAT and FQNNGV. Trimming removed 0 bases from V and 4 bases from J, with 4 bases in between. The CDR3 protein is CASSLDIYNSPLHF. The CDR3 DNA follows: TGTGCCAGCAGCTTAGACATTTATAATTCACCCCTCCACTTT.